Shown below are 25 T cell receptor beta chains from a single sample sequenced in a study of T cells in tuberculosis. Sequenced by immunoSEQ multiplex PCR; TCRdb stores in-frame clones only, minus some. Of 25,000 to 35,000 clones in the sample, under 95% are singletons; the top ten hold more than 6%. Noted time point: new active TB diagnosis, blood taken before or within 7 days of starting treatment. The sample in question was PBMCs, obtained at tuberculosis diagnosis. These receptors all come from an adult with tuberculosis. Some clones in this sample may be carry-over from other donors' samples.

V is TRBV10-3 and J is TRBJ1-1, with D maybe TRBD1 (5 bases). From germline, CDR1 is ENHRY and CDR2 SYGVKD. The CDR3 covers 12 residues. Trimming stripped 8 bases from V and 2 bases from J, with 9 bases between. CDR3 protein: CAIGGVNTEAFF. In DNA form, the CDR3 reads TGTGCCATCGGAGGGGTCAACACTGAAGCTTTCTTT.

This chain links TRBV14 with TRBJ2-7; possibly TRBD2 for D (5 bases). The CDR3 spans 15 residues. Per the germline V gene, CDR1 is SGHDN and CDR2 is FVKESK. V dropped 2 bases and J dropped 2 bases, with 13 bases sitting between them. DNA for the CDR3: TGTGCCAGCAGCCAAAGATGGAAGGGAGCCTACGAGCAGTACTTC. Translation gives CASSQRWKGAYEQYF.

The chain is built from TRBV6-1 and TRBJ2-1; D remains ambiguous. The length of the CDR3 is 13 residues. Trimming shortened V by 0 bases and J by 8 bases, and 8 bases separated the two germline ends. In germline, CDR1 is MNHNS, CDR2 SASEGT. The CDR3 protein is CASSEAWLDEQFF. The CDR3 DNA follows: TGTGCCAGCAGTGAAGCGTGGCTCGATGAGCAGTTCTTC.

This clone is a singleton in its sample. The V gene is TRBV7-2, the J gene TRBJ1-2; 10 bases line up with TRBD1. With 4 bases clipped from V and 5 bases from J, the junction kept 4 bases outside the gene matches. The CDR3 is made up of 14 amino acids. From germline, CDR1 is SGHTA and CDR2 FQGNSA. CDR3 region: CASSYRQGAYGYTF. The CDR3, as DNA: TGTGCCAGCAGCTATAGACAGGGGGCTTATGGCTACACCTTC. Combining the CDR3 with reference TRBV7-2 and TRBJ1-2 gives the whole variable domain GAGVSQSPSNKVTEKGKDVELRCDPISGHTALYWYRQSLGQGLEFLIYFQGNSAPDKSGLPSDRFSAERTGGSVSTLTIQRTQQEDSAVYLCASSYRQGAYGYTFGSGTRLTVV.

The chain employs TRBV5-4 and TRBJ2-3, with 9 bases aligning to TRBD2. The CDR3 is made up of 16 amino acids. CDR1 is SGHNT and CDR2 is YYREEE in the germline V gene (reference sequence). Unmatched junction bases numbered 3, after V lost 0 bases and J lost 1 base. The CDR3 here is CASSLARGGGTDTQYF. Written as DNA, the CDR3 is TGTGCCAGCAGCTTGGCACGCGGGGGGGGCACAGATACGCAGTATTTT.

The chain is built from TRBV30 and TRBJ1-1, with D tentatively TRBD1 (5 bases). The V and J ends lost 1 base and 10 bases respectively, with 10 bases between them. CDR1 and CDR2 (germline): GTSNPN, SVGIG (reference sequence). The CDR3 runs 11 residues. The CDR3 DNA sequence: TGTGCCTGGAGTGGGCCGGGGGGAGCTTTCTTT. Translating it yields CAWSGPGGAFF. The whole variable domain, filled in from reference TRBV30 and TRBJ1-1, reads SQTIHQWPATLVQPVGSPLSLECTVEGTSNPNLYWYRQAAGRGLQLLFYSVGIGQISSEVPQNLSASRPQDRQFILSSKKLLLSDSGFYLCAWSGPGGAFFGQGTRLTVV.

The rearrangement joins TRBV5-6 to TRBJ1-2, with D possibly TRBD1 on 5 matching bases. This CDR3 has 14 amino acids. From germline, CDR1 is SGHDT and CDR2 YYEEEE. The V gene lost 0 bases and the J gene lost 6 bases, with 12 bases spanning the gap. CDR3 in amino acids: CASSLVWTPDGYTF. The CDR3 DNA reads as TGTGCCAGCAGCTTGGTATGGACACCCGATGGCTACACCTTC. The full variable domain, with the rest looked up from reference TRBV5-6 and TRBJ1-2, is DAGVTQSPTHLIKTRGQQVTLRCSPKSGHDTVSWYQQALGQGPQFIFQYYEEEERQRGNFPDRFSGHQFPNYSSELNVNALLLGDSALYLCASSLVWTPDGYTFGSGTRLTVV.

The chain couples TRBV4-2 to TRBJ1-5; 7 bases map to TRBD1. Per germline, CDR1 LGHNA and CDR2 YNFKEQ. The junction had 6 bases not matched to a gene; V was cut back by 3 bases and J by 7 bases. The CDR3 runs 14 residues. The CDR3 DNA follows: TGTGCCAGCAGCCAGGTGACAGGGTCCCAGCCCCAGCATTTT. This codes for CASSQVTGSQPQHF.

The V and J genes are TRBV5-1 and TRBJ2-3; the match to TRBD2 covers 9 bases. This CDR3 is 17 amino acids long. Trimming took 0 bases from V and 1 from J; bases not matched to a gene: 6. Germline values: CDR1 SGHRS, CDR2 YFSETQ. This CDR3 is CASSLVGRGGGTDTQYF. The CDR3, as DNA: TGCGCCAGCAGCTTGGTCGGGCGGGGGGGCGGCACAGATACGCAGTATTTT.

The chain carries TRBV19 and TRBJ1-2, with D perhaps TRBD1 (5 bases). Trimming left V 3 bases short and J 14 bases short, with 19 bases between. Germline lookup yields CDR1 LNHDA and CDR2 SQIVND (reference sequence). This CDR3 has 13 residues. The CDR3 nucleotides read TGTGCCAGTAGTATCGGGCCCGGGGGGGAAGGGACCTTC. Residues: CASSIGPGGEGTF. Full variable domain (remainder filled in from reference TRBV19 and TRBJ1-2): DGGITQSPKYLFRKEGQNVTLSCEQNLNHDAMYWYRQDPGQGLRLIYYSQIVNDFQKGDIAEGYSVSREKKESFPLTVTSAQKNPTAFYLCASSIGPGGEGTFGSGTRLTVV.

The gene calls are TRBV2 and TRBJ2-3; TRBD2 might be the D (5 bases). V was clipped by 2 bases and J by 1 base, with 10 bases between them. Looked up from germline, CDR1 is SNHLY and CDR2 is FYNNEI. This CDR3 has 15 amino acids. The CDR3 here is CASSEISGGTDTQYF. The CDR3 DNA sequence: TGTGCCAGCAGTGAAATTTCCGGGGGCACAGATACGCAGTATTTT.

This chain links TRBV11-3 with TRBJ2-7, with no clear D. The germline V and J ends were trimmed by 5 bases and 6 bases, with 14 bases remaining between them. The CDR3 has 13 residues. CDR1 and CDR2 from the germline V gene are SGHNT and YENEEA. The CDR3 reads CASSQAGLREQYF. CDR3 DNA sequence: TGTGCCAGCAGCCAAGCAGGATTGCGCGAGCAGTACTTC.

The chain employs TRBV29-1 and TRBJ1-2; TRBD1 aligns across 10 bases. The CDR3 is 13 residues long. Germline CDR1 is SQVTM and CDR2 is ANQGSEA. The junction had 8 bases not matched to a gene; V was cut back by 7 bases and J by 6 bases. The CDR3 region is CSGQTGGVDGYTF. The CDR3 coding sequence is TGCAGCGGACAGACAGGGGGCGTAGATGGCTACACCTTC.

This clone appeared once. V gene TRBV7-2 combines with J gene TRBJ2-3; weak D call: TRBD1 (6 bases). CDR1 and CDR2 from the germline V gene are SGHTA and FQGNSA. The CDR3 is made up of 14 amino acids. Trimming cost V 5 bases and J 2 bases, with 11 bases left between them. The CDR3 reads CASSPGTYTDTQYF. The CDR3, as DNA: TGTGCCAGCAGCCCTGGGACATACACAGATACGCAGTATTTT.

The chain couples TRBV9 to TRBJ2-7, with 11 nucleotides matching TRBD1. Germline V gives CDR1 SGDLS, CDR2 YYNGEE. V dropped 0 bases and J dropped 3; count of bases not matched to a gene: 2. The CDR3 loop spans 15 amino acids. The CDR3 DNA follows: TGTGCCAGCAGCGTAGGGACAGGGGGCAACTACGAGCAGTACTTC. Translated, it gives CASSVGTGGNYEQYF.

This clone has a single count. The CDR3 region has the DNA TGTGCCAGCATGCCGCGGCCCTCTGGGGCCAACGTCCTGACTTTC. This sequence encodes CASMPRPSGANVLTF. This chain uses TRBV6-5 with TRBJ2-6; unclear D gene. V dropped 7 bases and J dropped 0 bases, with 10 bases sitting between them. The CDR3 spans 15 residues. Germline lookup yields CDR1 MNHEY and CDR2 SVGAGI.

The chain is built from TRBV6-4 and TRBJ1-6; 7 positions match TRBD1. Germline V gene sequence: CDR1 MRHNA, CDR2 SNTAGT. The CDR3 contains 14 residues. Trimming at V came to 3 bases and at J to 8 bases, leaving 4 bases not matched to a gene. In DNA form, the CDR3 reads TGTGCCAGCAGTGAGACAGGGACGTATTCACCCCTCCACTTT. Translation: CASSETGTYSPLHF.

The rearrangement links TRBV7-8 to TRBJ1-2; 7 nucleotides match TRBD1. J gave up 5 bases and V 1 base, and 4 bases lay outside the gene matches. The CDR3 is 14 amino acids. Germline loops: CDR1 SGHVS, CDR2 FQNEAQ. The CDR3 loop reads CASSLGGTDYGYTF. The CDR3 DNA is TGTGCCAGCAGCTTAGGGGGGACAGATTATGGCTACACCTTC.

The chain uses TRBV19 and TRBJ2-7; a possible D gene is TRBD2 (5 bases). Trimming removed 5 bases from V and 5 bases from J, with 19 bases in between. Germline V gene sequence: CDR1 LNHDA, CDR2 SQIVND (reference sequence). The CDR3 totals 15 residues. The DNA for the CDR3 is TGTGCCAGTAGTCGCGGGCCTCCACTGCAGGACGAGCAGTACTTC. Translation: CASSRGPPLQDEQYF.

This chain links TRBV4-2 with TRBJ2-6, with D possibly being TRBD2 (6 bases). Per germline, CDR1 LGHNA and CDR2 YNFKEQ. Trimming removed 1 base at V and 0 bases at J, with 16 bases between. This CDR3 is 19 amino acids long. The CDR3 nucleotides are TGTGCCAGCAGCCAAGTACGCGGGATACCGAGCTCTGGGGCCAACGTCCTGACTTTC. Its translation is CASSQVRGIPSSGANVLTF.

The chain recombines TRBV6-6 with TRBJ2-3, with 15 bases fitting TRBD2. CDR1 is MNHNY and CDR2 is SVGAGI in the germline V gene (reference sequence). The CDR3 runs to 16 residues. J was trimmed by 6 bases and V by 6 bases; bases with no gene match: 7. The chain's CDR3 is CASSRTSGGAADTQYF. CDR3 nucleotide sequence: TGTGCCAGCAGCAGGACTAGCGGGGGGGCGGCGGATACGCAGTATTTT.

In its sample, this clone was seen a few times. The genes are TRBV7-8 and TRBJ1-1; 7 nucleotides agree with TRBD1. Germline lookup yields CDR1 SGHVS and CDR2 FQNEAQ. The length of the CDR3 is 16 residues. The junction had 15 bases not matched to a gene; V was cut back by 6 bases and J by 5 bases. The CDR3 sequence: CASRSLAGGSGTEAFF. For the CDR3, the DNA is TGTGCCAGCAGGTCACTGGCAGGGGGGTCGGGGACTGAAGCTTTCTTT.

V usage is TRBV7-2 and J usage is TRBJ1-1; D might be TRBD1 (5 bases). Germline assignment: CDR1 SGHTA and CDR2 FQGNSA. The V gene lost 3 bases and the J gene lost 4 bases, with 15 bases spanning the gap. The CDR3 spans 15 residues. CDR3 protein: CASSLGRGWGTEAFF. CDR3 DNA: TGTGCCAGCAGCTTGGGTAGGGGCTGGGGCACTGAAGCTTTCTTT.

This clone occurred once. The chain links TRBV5-4 to TRBJ1-2, with TRBD1 matching over 11 bases. The V and J ends lost 6 bases and 5 bases, in that order; junction bases with no gene match: 3. The CDR3 is 13 amino acids. The germline V gene has CDR1 SGHNT and CDR2 YYREEE (reference sequence). CDR3 sequence: CASTRDRGYGYTF. Written as DNA, the CDR3 is TGTGCCAGCACCCGGGACAGGGGGTATGGCTACACCTTC.

This sequence joins TRBV19 and TRBJ1-6, with 9 bases identical to TRBD1. Trimming removed 3 bases from V and 9 bases from J; junction bases left unmatched: 6. Germline V CDR1 and CDR2: LNHDA, SQIVND (reference sequence). CDR3 length: 15 amino acids. CDR3 amino acids: CASSMAGTGISPLHF. In DNA, the CDR3 is TGTGCCAGTAGTATGGCCGGGACAGGGATTTCACCCCTCCACTTT.